At least ten counts were recorded for the clone carrying this T cell receptor (beta chain). What it recognizes is unknown. Libraries of TCR beta came from quantitative 5'-RACE with molecular barcodes. TCRdb used MiXCR to reprocess the 5' RACE reads, holding one entry per CDR3 protein. The table includes about 200,000 distinct CDR3 sequences, about 26% detected once. The length of the CDR3 is 18 residues. Germline V gene lookup returns CDR1 SGHRS and CDR2 YFSETQ. V dropped 0 bases and J dropped 1; count of bases not matched to a gene: 8. This sample is part of a study of CD8 T cells in ankylosing spondylitis. Broader study findings: A motif of roughly 8 highly homologous TCR beta variants was seen as apparently characteristic of ankylosing spondylitis blood. Disease-linked clones bore a CD8+ phenotype, appearing relatively rarely in peripheral blood. Disease-linked clones reportedly showed significant enrichment in matched ankylosing spondylitis synovial fluid.

This clonotype was obtained from a male donor with ankylosing spondylitis or in good health (not recorded which). The sequencing sample was made of blood, either unsorted or a sorted T cell fraction (not recorded which). The rearrangement joins TRBV5-1 to TRBJ2-3, with 10 bases fitting TRBD1. CDR3 sequence: CASSLAGDRGMRTDTQYF. In DNA form, the CDR3 reads TGCGCCAGCAGCTTGGCAGGGGACAGGGGAATGCGCACAGATACGCAGTATTTT.